Listed below are T cell receptor beta chains from one sample, sequenced in a study of PD-L1 blockade in urothelial cancer. Here immunoSEQ multiplex PCR was the method, and the copy in TCRdb shows in-frame clones only, minus some. This sample has 40,000 to 45,000 clones; roughly four fifths occur once, and the top ten carry less than 3.5%. The sequences come from PBMCs, collected around atezolizumab (anti-PD-L1) treatment. All receptors come from a man between 70 and 80 years old with urothelial cancer. Both conserved end residues are part of each CDR3. A D gene is named only where the DNA matches it firmly. Some rows have no size entry. The others give once, few or many, or a class for an expanded clone.

j_gene: TRBJ2-2; d_gene: TRBD2; abundance: -; v_gene: TRBV7-2; CDR3aa: CASRRDSGIGTGELFF; CDR3nt: TGTGCCAGCAGGCGCGATAGCGGGATAGGGACCGGGGAGCTGTTTTTT
j_gene: TRBJ2-7; d_gene: TRBD1; abundance: once; v_gene: TRBV5-6; CDR3aa: CASSSDRAEQYF; CDR3nt: TGTGCCAGCAGCTCGGACAGGGCCGAGCAGTACTTC
j_gene: TRBJ2-5; d_gene: -; abundance: -; v_gene: TRBV9; CDR3aa: CASRGGGESTQYF; CDR3nt: TGTGCCAGCAGGGGAGGGGGGGAGAGTACCCAGTACTTC
j_gene: TRBJ1-5; d_gene: -; abundance: -; v_gene: TRBV19; CDR3aa: CASSIVEYNQPQHF; CDR3nt: TGTGCCAGTAGTATAGTGGAGTACAATCAGCCCCAGCATTTT
j_gene: TRBJ1-6; d_gene: TRBD1; abundance: few; v_gene: TRBV9; CDR3aa: CASSIGQGLNSPLHF; CDR3nt: TGTGCCAGCAGCATCGGACAGGGCCTAAATTCACCCCTCCACTTT
j_gene: TRBJ2-2; d_gene: -; abundance: -; v_gene: TRBV11-2; CDR3aa: CASSPGSMNTGELFF; CDR3nt: TGTGCCAGCAGCCCCGGGAGCATGAACACCGGGGAGCTGTTTTTT
j_gene: TRBJ2-1; d_gene: TRBD2; abundance: -; v_gene: TRBV5-1; CDR3aa: CASSMRKASGSYNEQFF; CDR3nt: TGCGCCAGCAGCATGCGAAAGGCTAGCGGCTCCTACAATGAGCAGTTCTTC
j_gene: TRBJ1-2; d_gene: -; abundance: -; v_gene: TRBV6-1; CDR3aa: CASSLADGYTF; CDR3nt: TGTGCCAGCAGCCTGGCTGATGGCTACACCTTC
j_gene: TRBJ2-3; d_gene: TRBD1; abundance: -; v_gene: TRBV6-1; CDR3aa: CASSSGRGLTDTQYF; CDR3nt: TGTGCCAGCAGTAGCGGCAGGGGGCTTACAGATACGCAGTATTTT
j_gene: TRBJ1-5; d_gene: -; abundance: -; v_gene: TRBV28; CDR3aa: CASSPDRNQPQHF; CDR3nt: TGTGCCAGCAGCCCTGACAGGAATCAGCCCCAGCATTTT
j_gene: TRBJ1-3; d_gene: -; abundance: -; v_gene: TRBV9; CDR3aa: CASSAERQLGGNTIYF; CDR3nt: TGTGCCAGCAGCGCGGAGAGACAGCTTGGGGGAAACACCATATATTTT
j_gene: TRBJ1-5; d_gene: -; abundance: -; v_gene: TRBV19; CDR3aa: CASSIQGTGIPPQPQHF; CDR3nt: TGTGCCAGTAGTATACAAGGTACAGGGATCCCACCTCAGCCCCAGCATTTT
j_gene: TRBJ2-1; d_gene: -; abundance: -; v_gene: TRBV6-5; CDR3aa: CASRSPFSYNEQFF; CDR3nt: TGTGCCAGCAGAAGCCCTTTCTCCTACAATGAGCAGTTCTTC
j_gene: TRBJ1-2; d_gene: -; abundance: -; v_gene: TRBV5-1; CDR3aa: CASTPDGNLYGYTF; CDR3nt: TGCGCCAGCACCCCCGACGGGAACCTCTATGGCTACACCTTC
j_gene: TRBJ2-2; d_gene: TRBD2; abundance: -; v_gene: TRBV7-2; CDR3aa: CASSLRTSGSGGELFF; CDR3nt: TGTGCCAGCAGCTTACGGACTAGCGGGAGCGGGGGGGAGCTGTTTTTT
j_gene: TRBJ2-3; d_gene: TRBD2; abundance: -; v_gene: TRBV11-2; CDR3aa: CASSLAAGVTDTQYF; CDR3nt: TGTGCCAGCAGCTTAGCGGCGGGAGTCACAGATACGCAGTATTTT
j_gene: TRBJ1-3; d_gene: -; abundance: -; v_gene: TRBV7-3; CDR3aa: CASSLYGSGNTIYF; CDR3nt: TGTGCCAGCAGCTTATACGGGAGTGGAAACACCATATATTTT
j_gene: TRBJ1-4; d_gene: TRBD1; abundance: -; v_gene: TRBV30; CDR3aa: CAWSPRQGGKLFF; CDR3nt: TGTGCCTGGAGCCCAAGACAGGGGGGAAAACTGTTTTTT
j_gene: TRBJ1-5; d_gene: TRBD1; abundance: -; v_gene: TRBV18; CDR3aa: CASSPLRDRQPQHF; CDR3nt: TGTGCCAGCTCACCACTCCGGGACAGACAGCCCCAGCATTTT
j_gene: TRBJ1-3; d_gene: -; abundance: -; v_gene: TRBV6-5; CDR3aa: CASKPGVSGNTIYF; CDR3nt: TGTGCCAGCAAACCAGGGGTATCTGGAAACACCATATATTTT
j_gene: TRBJ2-3; d_gene: -; abundance: -; v_gene: TRBV30; CDR3aa: CAWSVSLVTDTQYF; CDR3nt: TGTGCCTGGAGTGTTAGTTTGGTCACAGATACGCAGTATTTT
j_gene: TRBJ1-2; d_gene: -; abundance: once; v_gene: TRBV7-9; CDR3aa: CASSSGTGSPNYGYTF; CDR3nt: TGTGCCAGCAGCTCCGGCACGGGTTCCCCTAACTATGGCTACACCTTC
j_gene: TRBJ1-1; d_gene: -; abundance: -; v_gene: TRBV6-6; CDR3aa: CASSYAGGGTEAFF; CDR3nt: TGTGCCAGCAGTTACGCGGGGGGAGGCACTGAAGCTTTCTTT
j_gene: TRBJ2-7; d_gene: TRBD1; abundance: medium-sized; v_gene: TRBV7-9; CDR3aa: CASSLGGQGSFMLGEQYF; CDR3nt: TGTGCCAGCAGCTTAGGAGGACAGGGTTCTTTTATGTTGGGCGAGCAGTACTTC
j_gene: TRBJ1-2; d_gene: TRBD1; abundance: -; v_gene: TRBV6-1; CDR3aa: CASSGKWDRGHYGYTF; CDR3nt: TGTGCCAGCAGTGGAAAATGGGACAGGGGGCACTATGGCTACACCTTC
j_gene: TRBJ2-1; d_gene: -; abundance: -; v_gene: TRBV28; CDR3aa: CASSFFAESSYNEQFF; CDR3nt: TGTGCCAGCAGTTTCTTTGCGGAAAGCTCCTACAATGAGCAGTTCTTC
j_gene: TRBJ1-2; d_gene: -; abundance: -; v_gene: TRBV18; CDR3aa: CASSPDRPYGYTF; CDR3nt: TGTGCCAGCTCACCCGACAGGCCCTATGGCTACACCTTC
j_gene: TRBJ2-5; d_gene: -; abundance: -; v_gene: TRBV5-1; CDR3aa: CASSRGLGETQYF; CDR3nt: TGCGCCAGCAGCCGCGGTCTGGGAGAGACCCAGTACTTC
j_gene: TRBJ1-4; d_gene: -; abundance: -; v_gene: TRBV5-1; CDR3aa: CASSPDSSQKLFF; CDR3nt: TGCGCCAGCAGCCCGGACAGTTCGCAAAAACTGTTTTTT
j_gene: TRBJ1-1; d_gene: -; abundance: -; v_gene: TRBV14; CDR3aa: CASSQSRGTEAFF; CDR3nt: TGTGCCAGCAGCCAATCTCGGGGCACTGAAGCTTTCTTT
j_gene: TRBJ2-1; d_gene: -; abundance: -; v_gene: TRBV7-2; CDR3aa: CASSLVGDFRRGYNEQFF; CDR3nt: TGTGCCAGCAGCTTAGTGGGGGACTTTCGGAGGGGTTACAATGAGCAGTTCTTC
j_gene: TRBJ2-3; d_gene: TRBD2; abundance: -; v_gene: TRBV7-2; CDR3aa: CASSSTSGKADTQYF; CDR3nt: TGTGCCAGCAGCTCAACTAGCGGGAAGGCAGATACGCAGTATTTT
j_gene: TRBJ1-6; d_gene: -; abundance: once; v_gene: TRBV4-1; CDR3aa: CASSQPSWSQSYNSPLHF; CDR3nt: TGCGCCAGCAGCCAACCTTCCTGGAGTCAGTCCTATAATTCACCCCTCCACTTT
j_gene: TRBJ1-5; d_gene: -; abundance: -; v_gene: TRBV5-5; CDR3aa: CASSLQAGQPQHF; CDR3nt: TGTGCCAGCAGCTTACAGGCGGGACAGCCCCAGCATTTT
j_gene: TRBJ2-7; d_gene: -; abundance: -; v_gene: TRBV28; CDR3aa: CASSLGLAFLEQYF; CDR3nt: TGTGCCAGCAGTTTAGGGCTAGCTTTCCTCGAGCAGTACTTC
j_gene: TRBJ2-1; d_gene: TRBD1; abundance: -; v_gene: TRBV7-2; CDR3aa: CASSSTRTGVNEQFF; CDR3nt: TGTGCCAGCAGCTCCACAAGGACAGGCGTCAATGAGCAGTTCTTC
j_gene: TRBJ1-1; d_gene: -; abundance: -; v_gene: TRBV6-1; CDR3aa: CASSEGSLPSEAFF; CDR3nt: TGTGCCAGCAGTGAAGGCAGTCTCCCCTCTGAAGCTTTCTTT
j_gene: TRBJ2-6; d_gene: -; abundance: -; v_gene: TRBV5-4; CDR3aa: CASSQPTGANVLTF; CDR3nt: TGTGCCAGCAGCCAACCTACCGGGGCCAACGTCCTGACTTTC
j_gene: TRBJ2-5; d_gene: -; abundance: -; v_gene: TRBV13; CDR3aa: CASSLGPKSWETQYF; CDR3nt: TGTGCCAGCAGCTTAGGCCCCAAAAGCTGGGAGACCCAGTACTTC
j_gene: TRBJ2-3; d_gene: TRBD1; abundance: -; v_gene: TRBV6-1; CDR3aa: CASSTGQGGLDTQYF; CDR3nt: TGTGCCAGCAGTACCGGACAGGGAGGTCTAGATACGCAGTATTTT
j_gene: TRBJ1-5; d_gene: -; abundance: once; v_gene: TRBV7-2; CDR3aa: CASSLVADHQPQHF; CDR3nt: TGTGCCAGCAGCTTAGTGGCAGATCATCAGCCCCAGCATTTT
j_gene: TRBJ1-1; d_gene: -; abundance: few; v_gene: TRBV5-1; CDR3aa: CASRKSGLGTEAFF; CDR3nt: TGCGCCAGCAGGAAGTCAGGGTTAGGTACTGAAGCTTTCTTT
j_gene: TRBJ2-7; d_gene: TRBD1; abundance: -; v_gene: TRBV5-4; CDR3aa: CASTWDRGTYEQYF; CDR3nt: TGTGCCAGCACCTGGGACAGGGGAACTTACGAGCAGTACTTC
j_gene: TRBJ1-2; d_gene: TRBD1; abundance: once; v_gene: TRBV6-5; CDR3aa: CASSYVRTGGGYGYTF; CDR3nt: TGTGCCAGCAGTTACGTCCGGACAGGGGGCGGCTATGGCTACACCTTC
j_gene: TRBJ2-1; d_gene: TRBD1; abundance: -; v_gene: TRBV27; CDR3aa: CASSRPGQRLYNEQFF; CDR3nt: TGTGCCAGCAGCCGTCCGGGACAGAGGCTCTACAATGAGCAGTTCTTC
j_gene: TRBJ1-2; d_gene: -; abundance: -; v_gene: TRBV18; CDR3aa: CASSPLPQVGGDYGYTF; CDR3nt: TGTGCCAGCTCACCCCTACCCCAAGTAGGGGGGGACTATGGCTACACCTTC
j_gene: TRBJ2-1; d_gene: TRBD1; abundance: -; v_gene: TRBV7-8; CDR3aa: CASRKGQGYEQFF; CDR3nt: TGTGCCAGCAGAAAGGGACAGGGGTATGAGCAGTTCTTC
j_gene: TRBJ1-2; d_gene: TRBD1; abundance: once; v_gene: TRBV2; CDR3aa: CASRQQGFSGYTF; CDR3nt: TGTGCCAGCAGGCAACAGGGGTTCAGTGGCTACACCTTC
j_gene: TRBJ1-6; d_gene: TRBD1; abundance: -; v_gene: TRBV15; CDR3aa: CATRRDRGGNSPLHF; CDR3nt: TGTGCCACCAGAAGAGACAGGGGTGGTAATTCACCCCTCCACTTT
j_gene: TRBJ2-7; d_gene: -; abundance: -; v_gene: TRBV4-2; CDR3aa: CASSQDLAGLYEQYF; CDR3nt: TGTGCCAGCAGCCAAGATCTTGCAGGTCTCTACGAGCAGTACTTC
j_gene: TRBJ2-2; d_gene: TRBD1; abundance: -; v_gene: TRBV5-1; CDR3aa: CASSGNRGPGELFF; CDR3nt: TGCGCCAGCAGCGGAAACAGGGGACCCGGGGAGCTGTTTTTT
j_gene: TRBJ1-1; d_gene: TRBD1; abundance: few; v_gene: TRBV7-8; CDR3aa: CASSSAGGWTEAFF; CDR3nt: TGTGCCAGCAGCTCTGCAGGGGGCTGGACTGAAGCTTTCTTT
j_gene: TRBJ2-3; d_gene: -; abundance: -; v_gene: TRBV28; CDR3aa: CASSLNTPAGDTQYF; CDR3nt: TGTGCCAGCAGTTTAAATACCCCCGCGGGAGATACGCAGTATTTT